The 8 T cell receptor beta chains in this list originate from one sample, sequenced in a study of blood T cell repertoires in COVID-19 (TCRdb year 2020). The library was built by means of the immunoSEQ multiplex PCR assay. Drawn from immuneACCESS, this table holds only the in-frame rearrangements with V and J called that TCRdb kept. Clones are partly lost; checked studies trace under half to an unresolved V gene and leave the rest unexplained. This sample holds 250,000 to 300,000 clones; about 88% were observed only once. Clones ranked in the top ten supply approximately 4% of the sample. Sequencing was performed on peripheral blood. Source of these receptors: a man aged 18 to 35 with active or convalescent COVID-19.

The rearrangement uses TRBV4-3 and TRBJ2-3; possible D gene TRBD1, 6 bases. This CDR3 spans 14 amino acids. V was cut by 8 bases and J by 6 bases, with 18 bases left in between. CDR1 and CDR2 (germline): LGHNA, YSLEER. The CDR3 nucleotides are TGCGCCAGCGGGGAGAGGGGGAAAGGGGATACGCAGTATTTT. It specifies CASGERGKGDTQYF.

This clone was found once. This sequence joins TRBV6-5 and TRBJ2-2, with 8 bases lining up with TRBD2. This CDR3 has 15 residues. Germline trimming cut 4 bases from V and 3 bases from J; bases unmatched to any gene: 4. Germline CDR1 is MNHEY and CDR2 is SVGAGI. This CDR3 is CASSLAGPDTGELFF. In DNA, the CDR3 is TGTGCCAGCAGTTTAGCGGGGCCGGACACCGGGGAGCTGTTTTTT.

The rearrangement joins TRBV29-1 to TRBJ2-5, with a possible D match to TRBD1 (6 bases). The CDR3 consists of 13 residues. Per the germline V gene, CDR1 is SQVTM and CDR2 is ANQGSEA. Trimming left V 3 bases short and J 1 base short, with 9 bases between. The CDR3, as DNA: TGCAGCGTTGATGTGGGGGCCCAAGAGACCCAGTACTTC. It yields the protein CSVDVGAQETQYF.

The V and J genes are TRBV2 and TRBJ1-2; 9 nucleotides agree with TRBD1. This CDR3 is 13 amino acids long. V shed 6 bases and J 4 bases; nucleotides not matched to a gene: 3. Germline values: CDR1 SNHLY, CDR2 FYNNEI. CDR3 nucleotides: TGTGCCAGCAGCGCGACAGGGGGCTATGGCTACACCTTC. Protein sequence: CASSATGGYGYTF.

This clone was counted once. The J gene is TRBJ1-3, the V gene TRBV29-1, with D uncertain. The CDR3 consists of 14 residues. V lost 4 bases, J lost 2 bases, and 12 bases lay in between. Germline V gene sequence: CDR1 SQVTM, CDR2 ANQGSEA. The CDR3 loop is CSVVASRAGNTIYF. CDR3 nucleotides: TGCAGCGTTGTGGCGTCTCGGGCTGGAAACACCATATATTTT.

This chain connects TRBV12-3 or TRBV12-4 to TRBJ2-3; D not resolved. This CDR3 spans 13 amino acids. Between the trimmed V and J ends, which lost 3 bases and 8 bases, there was a span of 12 bases. The CDR3 is CASSLGRLATQYF. The CDR3 DNA reads as TGTGCCAGCAGTTTGGGCCGGCTCGCTACGCAGTATTTT.

The V gene is TRBV5-1, the J gene TRBJ2-4, with TRBD1 matching 8 bases. The CDR3 totals 15 residues. CDR1 is SGHRS and CDR2 is YFSETQ in the germline V gene. After removal of 4 bases from V and 1 base from J, the junction contained 4 bases not matched to a gene. Here the CDR3 reads CASSTRQGAKNIQYF. The CDR3, as DNA: TGCGCCAGCAGCACGAGACAGGGGGCCAAAAACATTCAGTACTTC.

The chain uses TRBV30 and TRBJ1-5; TRBD1 matches at 9 bases. Trimming at V came to 2 bases and at J to 0 bases, leaving 2 bases not matched to a gene. Germline CDR1 GTSNPN, CDR2 SVGIG (reference sequence). This CDR3 is 15 amino acids long. In DNA form, the CDR3 reads TGTGCCTGGAGTCCGGGACAGGGTAGCAATCAGCCCCAGCATTTT. Its translation is CAWSPGQGSNQPQHF.